Listed below are T cell receptor beta chains from one sample, sequenced in a study of blood T cell repertoires in COVID-19. TCRdb keeps only in-frame clones here, not all; method: immunoSEQ multiplex PCR. The data show 250,000 to 300,000 clones, approximately 85% seen once. Sample: PBMCs or T cells enriched from blood (not recorded which). All receptors derive from a woman in her twenties or thirties who had recovered from COVID-19. The CDR3 runs from the conserved cysteine through the conserved F or W. A D gene is named only where the DNA matches it firmly.

TRBV9	TRBJ2-1	.	TGTGCCAGCAGCGTAGACCCCCCCGGGGGTGAGCAGTTCTTC	CASSVDPPGGEQFF
TRBV12-3/TRBV12-4	TRBJ2-7	.	TGTGCCAGCAGTTTAGACATTTCCTACGAGCAGTACTTC	CASSLDISYEQYF
TRBV20-1	TRBJ1-1	TRBD1	TGCAGTGCTAGTCTAAGGGGGCAAGCTTTCTTT	CSASLRGQAFF
TRBV21-1	TRBJ2-1	.	.	CASSKVGRGTGVNEQFF
TRBV7-6	TRBJ2-6	TRBD2	TGTGCCAGCAGCCTGCTCGGGGAAATAGCGGGGGGACTAAGCTCTGGGGCCAACGTCCTGACTTTC	CASSLLGEIAGGLSSGANVLTF
TRBV5-8	TRBJ1-4	.	TGTGCCAGCAGCTTGGGTCACACGGCGGCAGCAACTAATGAAAAACTGTTTTTT	CASSLGHTAAATNEKLFF
TRBV19	TRBJ1-5	.	TGTGCCAGTAGTATAGATTTTTTGGGGCGAGGAAGCAATCAGCCCCAGCATTTT	CASSIDFLGRGSNQPQHF
TRBV28	TRBJ1-5	.	TGTGCCAGCAGTTTTCGGGGGGTAACGCCCCAGCATTTT	CASSFRGVTPQHF
TRBV11-3	TRBJ1-2	.	TGTGCCAGCAGCTTAGGGCATCTCCAAGGCTACACCTTC	CASSLGHLQGYTF
TRBV9	TRBJ1-2	.	TGTGCCAGCAGCTCTAGCGGGGGCCTACGCACAAAACCCTATGGCTACACCTTC	CASSSSGGLRTKPYGYTF